The next 2 T cell receptor beta chains were all read from a single sample in a study of blood T cell repertoires in COVID-19. Here immunoSEQ multiplex PCR was the method, and the copy in TCRdb shows in-frame clones only, minus some. The sample yields roughly 38,000 clones, approximately 90% seen once. The sequenced sample was peripheral blood. Receptor source: a man in his fifties or sixties in a cohort sampled during active COVID-19.

V gene TRBV5-5 combines with J gene TRBJ2-5; the D gene is possibly TRBD1 (5 bases). With the DNA end fitting TRBJ2-7 better, the J assignment may be wrong. CDR3 size: 14 residues. Germline CDR1 and CDR2: SGHKS and YYEKEE (reference sequence). The CDR3 DNA reads as TGTGCCAGCAGCTTAACAGGTACCAGATACGAGCAGTACTTC. This gives the protein CASSLTGTRYEQYF.

CDR3 residues: CASSPGTDLYNQPQHF. In DNA, the CDR3 is TGTGCCAGCAGCCCCGGGACAGACCTGTACAATCAGCCCCAGCATTTT. The chain is built from TRBV5-6 and TRBJ1-5; 7 nucleotides align to TRBD1. Germline values: CDR1 SGHDT, CDR2 YYEEEE. Losses at the gene ends were 4 bases for V and 3 bases for J; bases not matched to a gene: 10. This CDR3 contains 16 residues.